Sequencing of this T cell receptor (beta chain) was carried out in a study of CD4 T cells in relation to SARS-CoV-2 and coronaviruses. After removal of 4 bases from V and 6 bases from J, the junction contained 6 bases not matched to a gene. The V gene's germline CDR1 is KGHDR and CDR2 SFDVKD. There are 15 residues in the CDR3. CD4+ T cells from unexposed donors were obtained before the COVID-19 pandemic (2011-2018). Isolation of CD4+ T cells took place after approximately 11 days in culture. A note on this clone: Its antigen is not identified.

Measured with immunoSEQ multiplex PCR; TCRdb has only the in-frame clones, and not every one. The sample yields more than 20,000 clones, just over 75% seen once. The TCR comes from a human donor in good health. V usage is TRBV24-1 and J usage is TRBJ1-5, with 9 bases that match TRBD1. What was sequenced was CD4+ T cells from PBMCs, cultured in vitro. CDR3 loop: CATSDTRTGVQPQHF. CDR3 nucleotides: TGTGCCACCAGTGACACAAGGACAGGGGTTCAGCCCCAGCATTTT.